These T cell receptor beta chains were read from a single sample in a study of yellow fever vaccine responses in identical twins. From the RT-PCR reads, TCRdb called clonotypes with MiXCR, one entry per CDR3 protein. The sample lists roughly 990 distinct CDR3 sequences; about four fifths were seen once. The sequencing here drew on T cells from blood (PBMCs), unsorted or a sorted subset (not recorded which), taken before or after yellow fever vaccination (not recorded which). These receptors were collected from a female donor who received the yellow fever vaccine. The conserved cysteine and the conserved F or W are not part of the CDR3 here.

TRBV24-1	ATSPGPYSNQPQH
TRBV7-3	ASSLTQASYNEQF
TRBV6-1	ASTAEGQLTDTQY
TRBV2	ASSDKAWGLYNEQF
TRBV9	ASSPMTHPAGTDTQY
TRBV11-1	ASSNLIGGTGPILYEQY
TRBV4-1	ASSQGEGLGYT
TRBV10-3	AISPGTANYGYT
TRBV30	AWSSGLGYT
TRBV5-1	ASSLVHGSDYGYT
TRBV30	AWSSRTGLLYGYT
TRBV4-3	ASSQDKGRGGHSGTIY
TRBV7-1	ASSQYSTGNGNIQY
TRBV4-1	ASSQGLGYEQY
TRBV5-4	ASSAGGQTQY